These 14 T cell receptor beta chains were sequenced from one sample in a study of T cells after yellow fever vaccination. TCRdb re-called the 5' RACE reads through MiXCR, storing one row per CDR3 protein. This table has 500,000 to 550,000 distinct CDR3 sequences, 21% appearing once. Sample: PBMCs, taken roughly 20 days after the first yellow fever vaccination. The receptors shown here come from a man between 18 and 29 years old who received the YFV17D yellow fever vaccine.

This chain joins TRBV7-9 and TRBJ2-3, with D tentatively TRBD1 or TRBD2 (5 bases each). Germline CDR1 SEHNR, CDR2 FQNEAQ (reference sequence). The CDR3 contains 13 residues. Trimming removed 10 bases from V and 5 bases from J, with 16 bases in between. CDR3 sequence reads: CATGPSTGDTQYF. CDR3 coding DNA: TGTGCCACGGGACCCTCAACGGGAGATACGCAGTATTTT. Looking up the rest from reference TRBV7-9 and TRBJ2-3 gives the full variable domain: DTGVSQNPRHKITKRGQNVTFRCDPISEHNRLYWYRQTLGQGPEFLTYFQNEAQLEKSRLLSDRFSAERPKGSFSTLEIQRTEQGDSAMYLCATGPSTGDTQYFGPGTRLTVL.

DNA of the CDR3: TGTGCCAGCCAATGGGGGGTTCAAGAGACCCAGTACTTC. It codes for CASQWGVQETQYF. V is TRBV12-3 or TRBV12-4 and J is TRBJ2-5; the D gene is possibly TRBD2 (6 bases). Trimming took off 8 bases at V and 2 bases at J, with 12 bases between the two ends. This CDR3 is 13 amino acids long.

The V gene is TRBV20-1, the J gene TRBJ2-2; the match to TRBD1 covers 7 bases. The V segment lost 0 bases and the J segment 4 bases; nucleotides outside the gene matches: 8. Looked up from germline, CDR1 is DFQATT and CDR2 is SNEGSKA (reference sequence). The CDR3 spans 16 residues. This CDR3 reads CSARDGGQRVTGELFF. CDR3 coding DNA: TGCAGTGCTAGAGATGGGGGACAGAGAGTCACCGGGGAGCTGTTTTTT.

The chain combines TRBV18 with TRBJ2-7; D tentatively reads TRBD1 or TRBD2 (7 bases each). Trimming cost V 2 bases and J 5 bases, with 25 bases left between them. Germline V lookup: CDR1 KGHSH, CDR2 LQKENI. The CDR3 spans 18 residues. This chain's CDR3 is CASSPISVSGGESHEQYF. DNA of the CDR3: TGTGCCAGCTCACCAATCTCAGTCTCAGGGGGGGAAAGCCACGAGCAGTACTTC.

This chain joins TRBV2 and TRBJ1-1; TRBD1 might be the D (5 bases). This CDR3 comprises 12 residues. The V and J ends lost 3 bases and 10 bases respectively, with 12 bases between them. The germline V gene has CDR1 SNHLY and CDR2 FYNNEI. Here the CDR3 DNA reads TGTGCCAGCAGTGACCGAGCAGGGCGAGCTTTCTTT. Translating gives CASSDRAGRAFF. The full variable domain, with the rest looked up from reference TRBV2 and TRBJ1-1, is EPEVTQTPSHQVTQMGQEVILRCVPISNHLYFYWYRQILGQKVEFLVSFYNNEISEKSEIFDDQFSVERPDGSNFTLKIRSTKLEDSAMYFCASSDRAGRAFFGQGTRLTVV.

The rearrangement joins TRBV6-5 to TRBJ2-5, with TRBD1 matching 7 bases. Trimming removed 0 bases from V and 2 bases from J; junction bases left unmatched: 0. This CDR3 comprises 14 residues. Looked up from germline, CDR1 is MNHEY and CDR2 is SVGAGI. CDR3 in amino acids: CASSYSTGQETQYF. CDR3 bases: TGTGCCAGCAGTTACTCGACAGGGCAAGAGACCCAGTACTTC.

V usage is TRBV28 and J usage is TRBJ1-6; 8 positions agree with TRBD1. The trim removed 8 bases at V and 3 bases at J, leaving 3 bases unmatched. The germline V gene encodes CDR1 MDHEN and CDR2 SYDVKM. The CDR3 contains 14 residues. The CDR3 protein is CASGTGFYNSPLHF. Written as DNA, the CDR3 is TGTGCCAGCGGGACAGGATTCTATAATTCACCCCTCCACTTT. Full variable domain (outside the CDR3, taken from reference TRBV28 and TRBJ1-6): DVKVTQSSRYLVKRTGEKVFLECVQDMDHENMFWYRQDPGLGLRLIYFSYDVKMKEKGDIPEGYSVSREKKERFSLILESASTNQTSMYLCASGTGFYNSPLHFGNGTRLTVT.

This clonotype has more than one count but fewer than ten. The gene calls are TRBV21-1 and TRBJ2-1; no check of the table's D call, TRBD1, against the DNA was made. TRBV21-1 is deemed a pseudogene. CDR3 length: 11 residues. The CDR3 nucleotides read TGTGCCAGCAGCATAACTCCAGGGAAGTTCTTC. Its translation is CASSITPGKFF.

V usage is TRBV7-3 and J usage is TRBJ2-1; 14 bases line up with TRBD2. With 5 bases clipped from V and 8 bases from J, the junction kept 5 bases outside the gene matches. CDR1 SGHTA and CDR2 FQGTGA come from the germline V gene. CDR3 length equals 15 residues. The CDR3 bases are TGTGCCAGCAGCGCGACTAGCGGGGGGGTGTATGAGCAGTTCTTC. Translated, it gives CASSATSGGVYEQFF.

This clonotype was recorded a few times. In nucleotides, the CDR3 is TGTGCCAGCAGCCCAACAGGGAGCTCCTACGAGCAGTACTTC. It translates to CASSPTGSSYEQYF. This sequence joins TRBV9 and TRBJ2-7; tentative D call: TRBD1 (6 bases). Trimming removed 4 bases from V and 0 bases from J, with 11 bases in between. CDR3 length: 14 residues. The germline gives CDR1 SGDLS, CDR2 YYNGEE. The full variable domain, in which reference TRBV9 and TRBJ2-7 provide the parts outside the CDR3, is DSGVTQTPKHLITATGQRVTLRCSPRSGDLSVYWYQQSLDQGLQFLIQYYNGEERAKGNILERFSAQQFPDLHSELNLSSLELGDSALYFCASSPTGSSYEQYFGPGTRLTVT.

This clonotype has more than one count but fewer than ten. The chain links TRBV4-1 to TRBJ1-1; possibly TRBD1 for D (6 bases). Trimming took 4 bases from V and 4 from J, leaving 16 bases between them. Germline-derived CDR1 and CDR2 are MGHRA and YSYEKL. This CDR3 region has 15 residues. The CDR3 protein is CASSPQQGLGTEAFF. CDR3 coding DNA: TGCGCCAGCAGCCCTCAACAGGGTTTGGGCACTGAAGCTTTCTTT.

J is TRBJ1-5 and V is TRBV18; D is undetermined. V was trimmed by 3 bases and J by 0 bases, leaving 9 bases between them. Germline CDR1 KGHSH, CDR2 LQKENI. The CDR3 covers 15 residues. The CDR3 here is CASSPPGLSNQPQHF. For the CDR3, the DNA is TGTGCCAGCTCACCGCCTGGACTTAGCAATCAGCCCCAGCATTTT.

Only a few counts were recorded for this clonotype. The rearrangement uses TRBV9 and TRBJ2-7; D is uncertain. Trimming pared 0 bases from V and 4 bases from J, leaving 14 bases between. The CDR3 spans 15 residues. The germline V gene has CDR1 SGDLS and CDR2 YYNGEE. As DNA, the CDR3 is TGTGCCAGCAGCGTAGGGGCAGGTCCAGCTTACGAGCAGTACTTC. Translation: CASSVGAGPAYEQYF.

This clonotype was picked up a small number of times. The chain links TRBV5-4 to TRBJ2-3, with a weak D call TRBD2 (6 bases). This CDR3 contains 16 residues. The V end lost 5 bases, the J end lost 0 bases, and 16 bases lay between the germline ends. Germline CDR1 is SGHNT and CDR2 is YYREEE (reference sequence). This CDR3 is CASSSTTRGSTDTQYF. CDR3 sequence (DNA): TGTGCCAGCAGTAGTACGACGCGGGGTAGCACAGATACGCAGTATTTT. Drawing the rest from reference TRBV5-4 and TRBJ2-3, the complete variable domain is ETGVTQSPTHLIKTRGQQVTLRCSSQSGHNTVSWYQQALGQGPQFIFQYYREEENGRGNFPPRFSGLQFPNYSSELNVNALELDDSALYLCASSSTTRGSTDTQYFGPGTRLTVL.